This T cell receptor (beta chain) appears in the sequencing data of a study of regulatory and conventional T cells in RAG deficiency. Study results and limitations: Compared with controls, unique Treg TCR beta sequences dropped roughly 100-fold in Omenn syndrome and CID/AS. Omenn patients showed >90% Treg-Tconv overlap and shorter CDR3 lengths. Shannon entropy fell and Simpson indices rose in RAG-deficient patients.

Germline V gives CDR1 GTSNPN, CDR2 SVGIG (reference sequence). V was pared by 0 bases and J by 8 bases, with 13 bases between. There are 13 residues in the CDR3. As for this clone: What it recognizes is unknown.

TCRdb's copy holds only in-frame clones and misses some; the assay was immunoSEQ multiplex PCR. In the table there are roughly 29,000 clones, 75% to 95% of which are singletons. Blood CD4+ CD25-high CD127-low regulatory T cells supplied the genomic DNA template. The data were also submitted as part of a second study, on regulatory T cells. That paper states: The primer mix had 52 TRBV and 13 TRBJ primers. In patients, unique TRB V-J pairs were restricted and V/J usage skewed, especially in Tregs.

The sample was Tregs sorted from blood. This rearrangement joins TRBV30 to TRBJ1-2; D perhaps matches TRBD1 (5 bases). The TCR originated in a human donor in good health. The CDR3 reads CAWSVGGVGGYTF. CDR3 nucleotide sequence: TGTGCCTGGAGTGTAGGAGGGGTGGGAGGCTACACCTTC.